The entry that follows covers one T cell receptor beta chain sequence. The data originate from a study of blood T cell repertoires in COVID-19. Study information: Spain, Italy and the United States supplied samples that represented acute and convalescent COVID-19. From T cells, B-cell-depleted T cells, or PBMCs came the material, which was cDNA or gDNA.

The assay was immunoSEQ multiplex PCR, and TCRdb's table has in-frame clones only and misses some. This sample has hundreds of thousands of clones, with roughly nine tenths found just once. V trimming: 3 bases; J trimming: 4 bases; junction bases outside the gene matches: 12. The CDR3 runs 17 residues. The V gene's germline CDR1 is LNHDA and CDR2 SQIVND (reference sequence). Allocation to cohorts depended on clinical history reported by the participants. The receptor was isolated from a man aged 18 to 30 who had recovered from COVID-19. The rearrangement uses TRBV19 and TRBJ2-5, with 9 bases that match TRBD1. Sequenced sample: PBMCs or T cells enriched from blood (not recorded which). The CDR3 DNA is TGTGCCAGTAGTATGCTCGGAGTACAGGGGGCCCGAGAGACCCAGTACTTC. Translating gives CASSMLGVQGARETQYF.